The 24 T cell receptor beta chains reported below all come from one sample, sequenced in a study of Ad26.COV2.S vaccination and SARS-CoV-2 variants. Treatment meaning: roughly 19 received Ad26.COV2.S at low or high dose, single or two shots; 5 received placebo; per-sample allocation not given. Sampling occurred on day 63 after the first vaccine or placebo injection. The protocol was immunoSEQ multiplex PCR, while the TCRdb copy is restricted to in-frame clones and leaves out a portion. This table holds about 320,000 clones, about 86% found once. Specimen: peripheral blood, collected in a trial of Ad26.COV2.S vaccine versus placebo. The receptors derive from a person between 18 and 65 years old who received the Ad26.COV2.S COVID-19 vaccine or a placebo.

This sequence joins TRBV5-1 and TRBJ1-2, with D unclear. CDR3 length: 14 residues. Between the trimmed V and J ends, which lost 0 bases and 4 bases, there was a span of 10 bases. The germline V gene encodes CDR1 SGHRS and CDR2 YFSETQ. As DNA, the CDR3 is TGCGCCAGCAGCTTGGCCGAAGAGACCTATGGCTACACCTTC. As protein: CASSLAEETYGYTF. The whole variable domain, filled in from reference TRBV5-1 and TRBJ1-2, reads KAGVTQTPRYLIKTRGQQVTLSCSPISGHRSVSWYQQTPGQGLQFLFEYFSETQRNKGNFPGRFSGRQFSNSRSEMNVSTLELGDSALYLCASSLAEETYGYTFGSGTRLTVV.

V and J are TRBV18 and TRBJ2-2; D unclear. V lost 0 bases and J 3 bases, leaving 8 bases between the germline ends. Germline V gene lookup returns CDR1 KGHSH and CDR2 LQKENI. CDR3 length: 15 residues. CDR3 sequence reads: CASSPPNLYTGELFF. CDR3 sequence (DNA): TGTGCCAGCTCACCACCGAATTTGTACACCGGGGAGCTGTTTTTT.

This chain links TRBV9 with TRBJ1-3; D gene unclear. Germline V gives CDR1 SGDLS, CDR2 YYNGEE. The CDR3 sequence is 14 residues long. Trimming took off 4 bases at V and 0 bases at J, with 8 bases between the two ends. The CDR3 loop is CASSPGISGNTIYF. The CDR3 DNA follows: TGTGCCAGCAGCCCAGGCATCTCTGGAAACACCATATATTTT.

J is TRBJ2-1 and V is TRBV6-5; D is unresolved. Per germline, CDR1 MNHEY and CDR2 SVGAGI. V was shortened by 8 bases and J by 9 bases, with 11 bases between the two germline ends. This CDR3 is built from 11 residues. The CDR3 is CASADVSEQFF. CDR3 coding DNA: TGTGCCAGCGCCGACGTGAGTGAGCAGTTCTTC.

This clone appeared many times. The chain employs TRBV6-1 and TRBJ2-7; D might be TRBD1 (5 bases). CDR1 is MNHNS, CDR2 SASEGT, per germline. V lost 3 bases and J 2 bases, leaving 11 bases between the germline ends. The CDR3 has 14 residues. CDR3: CASSETDSTYEQYF. In DNA form, the CDR3 reads TGTGCCAGCAGTGAGACAGACTCCACCTACGAGCAGTACTTC.

The chain recombines TRBV6-2 or TRBV6-3 with TRBJ2-7, with D tentatively TRBD1 or TRBD2 (7 bases each). V was shortened by 5 bases and J by 0 bases, with 14 bases between the two germline ends. CDR3 length: 15 amino acids. Looked up from germline, CDR1 is MNHEY and CDR2 is SVGEGT. The CDR3 protein is CASSVQGGASYEQYF. The CDR3 DNA follows: TGTGCCAGCAGTGTTCAGGGGGGGGCCTCCTACGAGCAGTACTTC.

The chain uses TRBV5-1 and TRBJ1-4; 10 bases agree with TRBD1. The CDR3 has 12 residues. Germline V gene data show CDR1 as SGHRS and CDR2 as YFSETQ. After removal of 2 bases from V and 14 bases from J, the junction contained 3 bases not matched to a gene. CDR3 coding DNA: TGCGCCAGCAGCTTTGGGACAGGGGACCTGTTTTTT. This sequence encodes CASSFGTGDLFF. Drawing the rest from reference TRBV5-1 and TRBJ1-4, the complete variable domain is KAGVTQTPRYLIKTRGQQVTLSCSPISGHRSVSWYQQTPGQGLQFLFEYFSETQRNKGNFPGRFSGRQFSNSRSEMNVSTLELGDSALYLCASSFGTGDLFFGSGTQLSVL.

The chain is built from TRBV4-3 and TRBJ1-2; D may be TRBD1 (6 bases). This CDR3 is 14 amino acids long. The germline V and J ends were trimmed by 0 bases and 5 bases, with 10 bases remaining between them. From germline, CDR1 is LGHNA and CDR2 YSLEER. The CDR3 is CASSQDNTGYGYTF. The CDR3 nucleotides read TGCGCCAGCAGCCAAGACAATACAGGGTATGGCTACACCTTC.

The rearrangement links TRBV19 to TRBJ2-7, with 9 bases identical to TRBD1. Germline CDR1 LNHDA, CDR2 SQIVND (reference sequence). The trim removed 6 bases at V and 3 bases at J, leaving 3 bases unmatched. This CDR3 is 13 amino acids long. CDR3 residues: CASSRDRDYEQYF. CDR3 in DNA: TGTGCCAGTAGCCGGGACAGGGACTACGAGCAGTACTTC.

The rearrangement links TRBV7-2 to TRBJ2-5, with D perhaps TRBD1 (6 bases). V was cut by 4 bases and J by 10 bases, with 25 bases left in between. Per the germline V gene, CDR1 is SGHTA and CDR2 is FQGNSA. The CDR3 contains 16 residues. The CDR3 loop is CASSSPPGLARGGQYF. CDR3 bases: TGTGCCAGCAGCTCCCCCCCGGGCCTGGCCAGAGGGGGCCAGTACTTC.

This chain connects TRBV6-5 to TRBJ2-3, with D tentatively TRBD2 (6 bases). This CDR3 is 16 amino acids long. V lost 2 bases, J lost 1 base, and 13 bases lay in between. CDR1 is MNHEY, CDR2 SVGAGI, per germline. CDR3 sequence reads: CASSYLGQRGTDTQYF. In DNA, the CDR3 is TGTGCCAGCAGTTACCTTGGCCAGCGGGGCACAGATACGCAGTATTTT.

V and J are TRBV14 and TRBJ1-1; D is unresolved. This CDR3 has 13 amino acids. The germline V gene has CDR1 SGHDN and CDR2 FVKESK. Between the trimmed V and J ends, which lost 1 base and 4 bases, there was a span of 7 bases. The CDR3 sequence is CASSQVATTEAFF. CDR3 DNA sequence: TGTGCCAGCAGCCAAGTGGCGACCACTGAAGCTTTCTTT.

The gene calls are TRBV7-2 and TRBJ1-2; D is ambiguous. This CDR3 has 13 residues. Germline V gene sequence: CDR1 SGHTA, CDR2 FQGNSA. Trimming removed 2 bases at V and 1 base at J, with 5 bases between. The CDR3 sequence: CASSLRVNYGYTF. In nucleotides, the CDR3 is TGTGCCAGCAGCTTAAGGGTTAACTATGGCTACACCTTC.

The genes are TRBV18 and TRBJ1-3; TRBD1 matches 7 bases. The V segment lost 0 bases and the J segment 0 bases; nucleotides outside the gene matches: 2. Germline assignment: CDR1 KGHSH and CDR2 LQKENI. This CDR3 region has 16 residues. The DNA for the CDR3 is TGTGCCAGCTCACCACCGGACAGGCACTCTGGAAACACCATATATTTT. As protein: CASSPPDRHSGNTIYF.

The J gene is TRBJ1-4, the V gene TRBV2; tentative D call: TRBD1 (6 bases). Deletions cut 5 bases from V and 3 bases from J, with 25 bases between. CDR3 size: 19 residues. In germline, CDR1 is SNHLY, CDR2 FYNNEI. The CDR3 reads CASSRWGRGVGNSNEKLFF. The CDR3, as DNA: TGTGCCAGCAGTCGTTGGGGCAGGGGTGTGGGAAACTCTAATGAAAAACTGTTTTTT.

The chain is built from TRBV13 and TRBJ2-4; D possibly corresponds to TRBD2 (7 bases). V dropped 0 bases and J dropped 5 bases, with 11 bases sitting between them. Germline V gives CDR1 PRHDT, CDR2 FYEKMQ (reference sequence). CDR3 length: 15 amino acids. The CDR3 DNA follows: TGTGCCAGCAGCTTAGGGCGGGGGCCCCAAAACATTCAGTACTTC. Translating gives CASSLGRGPQNIQYF.

The chain is built from TRBV11-2 and TRBJ1-3, with TRBD1 as a possible D gene (5 bases). Trimming shortened V by 1 base and J by 2 bases, and 9 bases separated the two germline ends. Germline V gene sequence: CDR1 SGHAT, CDR2 FQNNGV. The CDR3 consists of 15 residues. The CDR3 sequence: CASSLGLGAGNTIYF. In DNA, the CDR3 is TGTGCCAGCAGCTTAGGTCTGGGGGCTGGAAACACCATATATTTT.

The chain is built from TRBV19 and TRBJ1-1, with D unclear. The CDR3 loop spans 15 amino acids. Trimming removed 4 bases at V and 1 base at J, with 13 bases between. Germline assignment: CDR1 LNHDA and CDR2 SQIVND (reference sequence). In DNA form, the CDR3 reads TGTGCCAGTAGTACTGCAGGACGGCCGAACACTGAAGCTTTCTTT. Amino acid sequence: CASSTAGRPNTEAFF.

This rearrangement joins TRBV3-1 (or the pseudogene TRBV3-2) to TRBJ1-2; D is possibly TRBD1 (6 bases). V gave up 0 bases and J gave up 5 bases, with 19 bases separating them. CDR3 length: 17 residues. CDR1 is LGHDT and CDR2 is YNNKEL in the germline V gene (reference sequence). The CDR3 spells CASSQDFVAQGGYGYTF. The CDR3 DNA reads TGTGCCAGCAGCCAAGATTTTGTCGCACAGGGAGGGTATGGCTACACCTTC.

J is TRBJ2-2 and V is TRBV6-5; no reliable D call. With 5 bases removed from V and 5 bases from J, the gap between germline ends came to 9 bases. Per germline, CDR1 MNHEY and CDR2 SVGAGI. This CDR3 comprises 13 residues. The CDR3 coding sequence is TGTGCCAGCAGTAGGACCTTGACCGGGGAGCTGTTTTTT. Encoded protein: CASSRTLTGELFF.

The rearrangement joins TRBV4-1 to TRBJ2-6; TRBD2 matches at 12 bases. J lost 0 bases, V lost 1 base, and 7 bases had no gene match. Per germline, CDR1 MGHRA and CDR2 YSYEKL. The CDR3 has 20 amino acids. Here the CDR3 reads CASSQGELAGGSSGANVLTF. CDR3 nucleotide sequence: TGCGCCAGCAGCCAAGGGGAACTAGCGGGGGGAAGCTCTGGGGCCAACGTCCTGACTTTC.

With respect to this clone: Other DNA sequences within the sample encode an identical CDR3. For the CDR3, the DNA is TGCAGTGCTAGTTCTGGGGCCAACGTCCTGACTTTC. This codes for CSASSGANVLTF. The chain recombines TRBV20-1 with TRBJ2-6; no clear D. CDR3 length: 12 residues. The germline CDR1 and CDR2 sequences are DFQATT and SNEGSKA (reference sequence). The ends were cut back, 3 bases at V and 1 base at J, with 1 base in the middle.

V gene TRBV5-4 combines with J gene TRBJ1-1, with a tentative D call TRBD1 (6 bases). CDR1 and CDR2 (germline): SGHNT, YYREEE (reference sequence). This CDR3 region has 16 residues. V lost 4 bases and J 5 bases, leaving 21 bases between the germline ends. The CDR3 region is CASSVDSGDVRTEAFF. The CDR3 coding sequence is TGTGCCAGCAGCGTGGACAGTGGGGATGTGCGGACTGAAGCTTTCTTT.

This CDR3 is CASSQDGAGAKGYEQYF. Written as DNA, the CDR3 is TGTGCCAGCAGCCAAGATGGAGCGGGCGCTAAGGGCTACGAGCAGTACTTC. The chain joins TRBV3-1 (or the pseudogene TRBV3-2) to TRBJ2-7; a possible D gene is TRBD2 (6 bases). The V and J ends lost 0 bases and 3 bases respectively, with 18 bases between them. Germline CDR1 reads LGHDT; CDR2 reads YNNKEL (reference sequence). The CDR3 is 17 amino acids.